This T cell receptor beta chain was recovered during a study of early T cells in non-severe SARS-CoV-2 infection. Points from the study as a whole: VDJdb matching, biased toward anti-spike CD8 responses, missed private and CD4 specificities.

In the case of this clonotype: What it recognizes is unknown.

Individual cDNA molecules carried attached unique molecular identifiers. TCRdb re-derived calls from the 5' RACE reads in MiXCR, one entry per CDR3 protein. The sample has about 31,000 distinct CDR3 sequences; around 7% are singletons. Per the germline V gene, CDR1 is SGHTA and CDR2 is FQGNSA. The CDR3 covers 12 residues. The V end lost 5 bases, the J end lost 2 bases, and 6 bases lay between the germline ends. The chain is built from TRBV7-2 and TRBJ2-5; D ambiguous. The source was whole blood, collected at baseline. This clonotype originated in an adult who was a healthcare worker with PCR-confirmed SARS-CoV-2 infection or an uninfected control (not recorded which). In DNA, the CDR3 is TGTGCCAGCAGCCCCCGTCAAGAGACCCAGTACTTC. Residues: CASSPRQETQYF.